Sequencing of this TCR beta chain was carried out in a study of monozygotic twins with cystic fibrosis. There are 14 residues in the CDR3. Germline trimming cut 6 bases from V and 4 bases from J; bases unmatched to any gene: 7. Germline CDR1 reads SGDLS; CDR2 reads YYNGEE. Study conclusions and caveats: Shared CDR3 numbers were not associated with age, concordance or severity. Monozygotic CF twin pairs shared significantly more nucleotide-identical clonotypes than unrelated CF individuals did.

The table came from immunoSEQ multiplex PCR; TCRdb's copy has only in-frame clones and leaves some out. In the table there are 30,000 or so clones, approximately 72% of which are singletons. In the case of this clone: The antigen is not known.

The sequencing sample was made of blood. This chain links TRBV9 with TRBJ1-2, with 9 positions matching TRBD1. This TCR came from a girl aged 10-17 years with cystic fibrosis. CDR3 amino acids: CASTGTGPSYGYTF. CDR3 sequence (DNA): TGTGCCAGCACCGGGACAGGGCCGAGCTATGGCTACACCTTC.